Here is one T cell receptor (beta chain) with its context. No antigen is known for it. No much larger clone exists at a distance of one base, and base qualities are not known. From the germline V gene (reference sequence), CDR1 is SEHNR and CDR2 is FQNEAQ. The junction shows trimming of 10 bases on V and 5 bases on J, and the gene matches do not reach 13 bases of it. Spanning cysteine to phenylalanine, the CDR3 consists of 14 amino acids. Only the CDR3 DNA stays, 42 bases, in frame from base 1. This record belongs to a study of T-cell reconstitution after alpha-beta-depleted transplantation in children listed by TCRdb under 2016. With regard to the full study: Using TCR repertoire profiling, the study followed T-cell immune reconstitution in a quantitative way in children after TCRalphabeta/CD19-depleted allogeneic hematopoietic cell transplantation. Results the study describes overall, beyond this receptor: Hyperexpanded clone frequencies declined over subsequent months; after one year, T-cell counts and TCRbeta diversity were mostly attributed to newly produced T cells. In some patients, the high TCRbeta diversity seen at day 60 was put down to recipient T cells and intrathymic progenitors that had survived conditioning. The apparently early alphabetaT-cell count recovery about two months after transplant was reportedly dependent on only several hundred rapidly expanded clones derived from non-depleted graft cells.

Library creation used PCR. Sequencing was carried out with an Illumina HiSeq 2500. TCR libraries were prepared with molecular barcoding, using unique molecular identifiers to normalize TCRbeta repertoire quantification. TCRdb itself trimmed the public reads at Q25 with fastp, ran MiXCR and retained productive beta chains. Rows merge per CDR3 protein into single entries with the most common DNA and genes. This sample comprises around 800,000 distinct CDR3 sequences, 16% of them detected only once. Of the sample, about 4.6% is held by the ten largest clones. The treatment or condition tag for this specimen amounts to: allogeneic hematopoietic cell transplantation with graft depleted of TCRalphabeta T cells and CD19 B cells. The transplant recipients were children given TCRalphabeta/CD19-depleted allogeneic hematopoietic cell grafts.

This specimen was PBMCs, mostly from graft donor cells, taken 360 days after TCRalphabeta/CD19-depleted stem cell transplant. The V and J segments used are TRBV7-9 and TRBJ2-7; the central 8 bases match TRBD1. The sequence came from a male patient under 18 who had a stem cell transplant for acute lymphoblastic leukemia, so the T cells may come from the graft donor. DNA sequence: TGTGCCATCAAGAGGGATGACAGGGGCCACGAGCAGTACTTC. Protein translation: CAIKRDDRGHEQYF.